This TCR beta chain was sequenced in a study of blood T cell repertoires in COVID-19. About the research overall: Sample material is recorded as cDNA or gDNA derived from T cells, B-cell-depleted T cells, or PBMCs.

Germline V CDR1 and CDR2: MNHEY, SVGAGI. The CDR3 is made up of 13 amino acids. V lost 6 bases to trimming and J lost 0 bases, with 8 bases between them. As handled by the study authors: By means of reference gene primer amplification, nucleated cell counts were estimated. Measured with immunoSEQ multiplex PCR; TCRdb has only the in-frame clones, and not every one. The V and J calls and the clone size are those of that table, but D and trimming were determined from the DNA. The sample shows a few hundred thousand clones, more than 75% of them seen only once. Material: peripheral blood. The gene calls are TRBV6-5 and TRBJ1-2; D not certain. The clonotype originates from a woman aged 45-59 years who had recovered from COVID-19. The CDR3 DNA is TGTGCCAGCAGCGACACTGCTAACTATGGCTACACCTTC. Residues: CASSDTANYGYTF.